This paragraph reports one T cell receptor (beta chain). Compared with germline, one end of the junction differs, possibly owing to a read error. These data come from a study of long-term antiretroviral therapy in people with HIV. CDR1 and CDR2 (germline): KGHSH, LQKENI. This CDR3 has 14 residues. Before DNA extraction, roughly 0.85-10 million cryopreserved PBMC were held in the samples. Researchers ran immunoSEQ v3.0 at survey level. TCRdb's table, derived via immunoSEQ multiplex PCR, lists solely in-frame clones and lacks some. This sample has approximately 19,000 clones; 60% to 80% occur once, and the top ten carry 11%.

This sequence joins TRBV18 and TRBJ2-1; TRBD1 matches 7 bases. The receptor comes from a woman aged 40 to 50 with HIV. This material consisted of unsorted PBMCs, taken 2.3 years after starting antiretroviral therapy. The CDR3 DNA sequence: TGTGCCAGCTCACTGGGGACAGAGAGGAATGGGCAGTTCTTC. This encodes CASSLGTERNGQFF.